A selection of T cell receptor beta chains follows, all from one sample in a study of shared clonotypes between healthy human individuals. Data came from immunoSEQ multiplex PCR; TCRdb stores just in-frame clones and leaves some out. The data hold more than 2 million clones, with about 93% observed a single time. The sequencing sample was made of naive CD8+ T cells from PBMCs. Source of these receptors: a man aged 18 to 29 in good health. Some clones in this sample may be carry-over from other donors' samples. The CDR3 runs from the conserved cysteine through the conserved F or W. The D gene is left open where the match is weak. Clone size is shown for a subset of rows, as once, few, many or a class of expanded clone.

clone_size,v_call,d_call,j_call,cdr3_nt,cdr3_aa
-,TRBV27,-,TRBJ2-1,TGTGCCAGCAGGGCCGCTATCAACCCAGCGTCCTACAATGAGCAGTTCTTC,CASRAAINPASYNEQFF
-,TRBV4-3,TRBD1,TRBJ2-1,TGCGCCAGCAGCCAAGATTTCGGACAGGGGTACAATGAGCAGTTCTTC,CASSQDFGQGYNEQFF
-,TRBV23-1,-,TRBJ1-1,TGCGCCAGCAGCCCCTGGCAGACAGCTAAAGCTTTCTTT,CASSPWQTAKAFF
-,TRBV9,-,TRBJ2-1,TGTGCCAGCAGCGACGGACACCTCTCCTACAATGAGCAGTTCTTC,CASSDGHLSYNEQFF
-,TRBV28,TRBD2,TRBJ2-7,TGTGCCAGCAGTTCGCGGACTAGCGGGAGATACTCCTACGAGCAGTACTTC,CASSSRTSGRYSYEQYF
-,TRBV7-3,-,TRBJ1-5,TGTGCCAGCAGCCGAATCCCCCACGGCGCATTTTATAGCAATCAGCCCCAGCATTTT,CASSRIPHGAFYSNQPQHF
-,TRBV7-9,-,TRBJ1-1,TGTGCCAGCAGCCCGGGACTTCTAGCTGCGTCGGGCACTGAAGCTTTCTTT,CASSPGLLAASGTEAFF
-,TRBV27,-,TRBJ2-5,TGTGCCAGCAGTCGTCACCTTTCCGGCCCCCGTGAGACCCAGTACTTC,CASSRHLSGPRETQYF
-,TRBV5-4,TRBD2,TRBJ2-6,TGTGCCAGCAGCTTTCGGGGACTAGCGGGAGCTGGGGCCAACGTCCTGACTTTC,CASSFRGLAGAGANVLTF
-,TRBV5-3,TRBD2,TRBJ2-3,TGTGCCAGAAGCTTGGAGCGGGAGGAGACAGATACGCAGTATTTT,CARSLEREETDTQYF
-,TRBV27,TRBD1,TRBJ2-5,TGTGCCAGCAGCGACAGGGGTGGGGAGACCCAGTACTTC,CASSDRGGETQYF
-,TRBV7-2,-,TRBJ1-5,TGTGCCAGCAGCTTAGCCGTAACCATCGGCCAGCCCCAGCATTTT,CASSLAVTIGQPQHF
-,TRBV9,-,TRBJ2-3,TGTGCCAGCAGCGAGACAATAGATACGCAGTATTTT,CASSETIDTQYF
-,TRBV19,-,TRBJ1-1,TGTGCCAGTAGTCCCAGGGGAAACACTGAAGCTTTCTTT,CASSPRGNTEAFF
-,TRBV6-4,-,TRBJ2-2,TGTGCCAGTAGCGGATTTGGCGGGGAGCTGTTTTTT,CASSGFGGELFF
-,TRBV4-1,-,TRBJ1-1,TGCGCCAGCAGCCTGGAGAGAAACACTGAAGCTTTCTTT,CASSLERNTEAFF
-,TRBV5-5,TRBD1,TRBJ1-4,TGTGCCAGCAGCTTCGTAGGGGGCGAGAATGAAAAACTGTTTTTT,CASSFVGGENEKLFF
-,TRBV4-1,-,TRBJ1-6,TGCGCCAGCAGCCAAGATAAACTCGGGTATAATTCACCCCTCCACTTT,CASSQDKLGYNSPLHF
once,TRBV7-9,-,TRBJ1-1,TGTGCCAGCAGCTTAGACCGGGTCGAAGGATGCTGGGGCACTGAAGCTTTCTTT,CASSLDRVEGCWGTEAFF
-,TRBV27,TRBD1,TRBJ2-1,TGTGCCAGCTGTGACAGGGCGATATTCAATGAGCAGTTCTTC,CASCDRAIFNEQFF
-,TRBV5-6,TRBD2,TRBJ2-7,TGTGCCAGCAGCGGCGCTAGCGGGAGTTGGGCCGAGCAGTACTTC,CASSGASGSWAEQYF
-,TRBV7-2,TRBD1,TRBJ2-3,TGTGCCAGCAGCCCCGGGGGACAGGGGACCACAGATACGCAGTATTTT,CASSPGGQGTTDTQYF
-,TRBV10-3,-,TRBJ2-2,TGTGCCATCAGGAATCTAAACACCGGGGAGCTGTTTTTT,CAIRNLNTGELFF
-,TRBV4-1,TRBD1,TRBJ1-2,TGCGCCAGCAGCACTCGACAGGGGACTAACTATGGCTACACCTTC,CASSTRQGTNYGYTF
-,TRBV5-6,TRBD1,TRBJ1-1,TGTGCCAGCAGCGGGGACAGGGGGTGGGACACTGAAGCTTTCTTT,CASSGDRGWDTEAFF
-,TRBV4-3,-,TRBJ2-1,TGCGCCAGCAGCCAAGTCGTTTCGGATGAGCAGTTCTTC,CASSQVVSDEQFF
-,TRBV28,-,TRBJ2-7,TGTGCCAGCAGTTTAGAGGTGGTAGCTTTCCACGAGCAGTACTTC,CASSLEVVAFHEQYF
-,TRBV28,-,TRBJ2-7,TGTGCCAGCAGTTTCCCGACAGAGGACCGCTACGAGCAGTACTTC,CASSFPTEDRYEQYF
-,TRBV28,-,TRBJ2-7,TGTGCCAGCAGTTTTGGTCGCGGAGGCGGCGCCTACGAGCAGTACTTC,CASSFGRGGGAYEQYF
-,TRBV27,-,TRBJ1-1,TGTGCCAGCAGTTTAGGGGGGGGGTATGTGTCTGAAGCTTTCTTT,CASSLGGGYVSEAFF
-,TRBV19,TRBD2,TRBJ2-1,TGTGCCAGTAGTATAGGACTAGCGGGGATCTACAATGAGCAGTTCTTC,CASSIGLAGIYNEQFF
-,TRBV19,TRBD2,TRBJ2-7,TGTGCCAGTAGTCATGGGGGTAGCGGGGACGAGCAGTACTTC,CASSHGGSGDEQYF
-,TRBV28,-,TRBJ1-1,TGTGCCAGCAGCTCCCCTAGAGGGATACGGGTAGAAGCTTTCTTT,CASSSPRGIRVEAFF
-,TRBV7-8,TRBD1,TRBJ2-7,TGTGCCAGCAGCATGACAGGGGGGCACCCCTACGAGCAGTACTTC,CASSMTGGHPYEQYF
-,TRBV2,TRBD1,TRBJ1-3,TGTGCCAGCAGTGTTCGACCGGGACAGAGGACTGGAAACACCATATATTTT,CASSVRPGQRTGNTIYF
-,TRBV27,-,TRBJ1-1,TGTGCCAGCAGGGGCGCCCCGAACACTGAAGCTTTCTTT,CASRGAPNTEAFF
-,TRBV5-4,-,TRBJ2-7,TGTGCCAGCAGCGACAGACCCTACGAGCAGTACTTC,CASSDRPYEQYF
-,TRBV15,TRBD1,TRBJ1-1,TGTGCCACCAGCAGAGCCGGGACAGTGACCTCTCTGAACACTGAAGCTTTCTTT,CATSRAGTVTSLNTEAFF
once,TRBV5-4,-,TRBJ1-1,TGTGCCAGCAGCTTGGATAGGGTGAGCACTGAAGCTTTCTTT,CASSLDRVSTEAFF
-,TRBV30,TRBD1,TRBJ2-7,TGTGCCTGGAGTGTAATAGGGACAGGGTCCGTGGAGCAGTACTTC,CAWSVIGTGSVEQYF
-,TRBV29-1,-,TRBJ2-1,TGCGGCTGGGGTAGCGGCAATGAGCAGTTCTTC,CGWGSGNEQFF
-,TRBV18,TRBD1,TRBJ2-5,TGTGCCAGCTCACGCAGGGACAGGGGGTTTGAGACCCAGTACTTC,CASSRRDRGFETQYF
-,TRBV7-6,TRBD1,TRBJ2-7,TGTGCCAGCAGCCGCGGACAGGGTAGGACCCACGAGCAGTACTTC,CASSRGQGRTHEQYF
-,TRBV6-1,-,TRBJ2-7,TGTGCCAGCAGTGAAAGGAGGTACGGGCCCTACGAGCAGTACTTC,CASSERRYGPYEQYF
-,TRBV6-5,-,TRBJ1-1,TGTGCCAGCAGTTACGGGGAAGGTAATGAAGCTTTCTTT,CASSYGEGNEAFF
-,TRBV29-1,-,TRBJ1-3,TGCAGCTACGTTGGGTCGACGGTTGGAAACACCATATATTTT,CSYVGSTVGNTIYF
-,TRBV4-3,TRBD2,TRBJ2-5,TGCGCCAGCAGCCAAGAGACCAGGGCGACTAGCGGGAGGGGGCTTTTTGAAGAGACCCAGTACTTC,CASSQETRATSGRGLFEETQYF
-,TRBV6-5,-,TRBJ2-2,TGTGCCAGCAGTTACTCGAGGGGGACCGGGGAGCTGTTTTTT,CASSYSRGTGELFF
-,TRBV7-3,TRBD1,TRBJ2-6,TGTGCCAGCAGCCTAACCGGGACAGGGACTGGGGCCAACGTCCTGACTTTC,CASSLTGTGTGANVLTF
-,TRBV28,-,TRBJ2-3,TGTGCCAGCAGTTCCTCCACTAGGACAGATACGCAGTATTTT,CASSSSTRTDTQYF